Presented here are 29 T cell receptor beta chains from one specimen sequenced in a study of siplizumab effects on memory and regulatory T cells. Libraries were prepared by immunoSEQ multiplex PCR; TCRdb keeps only in-frame clonotypes and omits some of them. The data contain 110,000 or so clones, roughly 95% of them singletons. Input material: non-Treg CD4+ T cells sorted from blood. The source is a human donor in good health.

CDR3 nucleotide sequence: TGTGCCAGCAGCTTGGAGGGGGGGAGCTCCTACAATGAGCAGTTCTTC. This codes for CASSLEGGSSYNEQFF. The V call is TRBV5-4, the J call TRBJ2-1, with D possibly matching TRBD2 (7 bases). CDR1 and CDR2 (germline): SGHNT, YYREEE (reference sequence). Between the trimmed V and J ends, which lost 0 bases and 0 bases, there was a span of 10 bases. The CDR3 has 16 residues. Variable domain in full (rest from reference TRBV5-4 and TRBJ2-1): ETGVTQSPTHLIKTRGQQVTLRCSSQSGHNTVSWYQQALGQGPQFIFQYYREEENGRGNFPPRFSGLQFPNYSSELNVNALELDDSALYLCASSLEGGSSYNEQFFGPGTRLTVL.

This sequence joins TRBV5-1 and TRBJ2-7; 13 bases line up with TRBD2. The CDR3 totals 17 residues. Trimming at V came to 4 bases and at J to 6 bases, leaving 13 bases not matched to a gene. Germline V gives CDR1 SGHRS, CDR2 YFSETQ. CDR3 amino acids: CASSPVPLTSGGFEQYF. CDR3 coding DNA: TGCGCCAGCAGCCCGGTCCCGTTGACTAGCGGGGGGTTCGAGCAGTACTTC.

The rearrangement joins TRBV7-2 to TRBJ1-1; TRBD1 matches at 10 bases. V shed 4 bases, J shed 4 bases, and the junction held 6 bases outside the gene matches. This CDR3 contains 15 residues. Germline assignment: CDR1 SGHTA and CDR2 FQGNSA. The CDR3 bases are TGTGCCAGCAGCTACCTGACAGGGGGCCTCACTGAAGCTTTCTTT. It codes for CASSYLTGGLTEAFF.

The sample holds a few counts of this clone. The J gene is TRBJ2-7, the V gene TRBV7-2; D remains ambiguous. Germline V gene sequence: CDR1 SGHTA, CDR2 FQGNSA. V dropped 5 bases and J dropped 0 bases, with 20 bases sitting between them. The CDR3 length is 17 residues. The CDR3 DNA reads as TGTGCCAGCAGCACTCGGTCCGCGGTGGGCGACTCCTACGAGCAGTACTTC. It translates to CASSTRSAVGDSYEQYF.

This chain uses TRBV15 with TRBJ2-6; 10 nucleotides agree with TRBD1. V shed 5 bases and J 4 bases; nucleotides not matched to a gene: 11. This CDR3 has 18 residues. Germline values: CDR1 LNHNV, CDR2 YYDKDF (reference sequence). DNA for the CDR3: TGTGCCACCAGCGGGGTTGGGGACAGGGGTCGAGGGGCCAACGTCCTGACTTTC. Its protein product is CATSGVGDRGRGANVLTF.

This rearrangement joins TRBV5-1 to TRBJ1-3, with D unresolved. V was cut by 0 bases and J by 3 bases, with 7 bases left in between. Germline loops: CDR1 SGHRS, CDR2 YFSETQ. The CDR3 sequence is 14 residues long. CDR3 sequence: CASSLDIGGNTIYF. The CDR3 DNA sequence: TGCGCCAGCAGCTTGGATATCGGTGGAAACACCATATATTTT.

The chain has TRBV6-1 and TRBJ1-4, with a possible D match to TRBD1 (6 bases). Germline loops: CDR1 MNHNS, CDR2 SASEGT. Trimming took 5 bases from V and 7 from J, leaving 17 bases between them. The CDR3 length is 15 residues. CDR3 amino acids: CASSPPGGGGEKLFF. The CDR3 coding sequence is TGTGCCAGCAGTCCCCCGGGGGGGGGCGGTGAAAAACTGTTTTTT.

V gene TRBV19 combines with J gene TRBJ1-2; D unresolved. V was clipped by 4 bases and J by 4 bases, with 13 bases between them. CDR1 and CDR2 (germline): LNHDA, SQIVND (reference sequence). This CDR3 spans 14 amino acids. DNA for the CDR3: TGTGCCAGTAGTACCTCCCGAGGAGCCTATGGCTACACCTTC. It is translated as CASSTSRGAYGYTF.

The chain combines TRBV5-1 with TRBJ2-7, with a tentative D call TRBD2 (5 bases). The ends were cut back, 4 bases at V and 7 bases at J, with 21 bases in the middle. This CDR3 has 15 amino acids. Germline assignment: CDR1 SGHRS and CDR2 YFSETQ. CDR3 loop: CASSLKLGGGEEQYF. DNA for the CDR3: TGCGCCAGCAGCCTCAAACTAGGTGGTGGGGAGGAGCAGTACTTC.

The chain carries TRBV14 and TRBJ2-3; D call uncertain. CDR3 size: 14 residues. The germline V gene has CDR1 SGHDN and CDR2 FVKESK. Trimming pared 4 bases from V and 6 bases from J, leaving 14 bases between. CDR3 in DNA: TGTGCCAGCAGCCGCCTTGGGGTCCGGGATACGCAGTATTTT. Translation gives CASSRLGVRDTQYF. Using reference TRBV14 and TRBJ2-3 for the parts outside the CDR3, the full variable domain is EAGVTQFPSHSVIEKGQTVTLRCDPISGHDNLYWYRRVMGKEIKFLLHFVKESKQDESGMPNNRFLAERTGGTYSTLKVQPAELEDSGVYFCASSRLGVRDTQYFGPGTRLTVL.

The J gene is TRBJ2-7, the V gene TRBV5-4, with D possibly TRBD2 on 7 matching bases. This CDR3 is 14 amino acids long. V lost 8 bases and J lost 6, with 21 bases in between. CDR1 is SGHNT and CDR2 is YYREEE in the germline V gene (reference sequence). The CDR3 DNA is TGTGCCAGTTCATCCGGGGGGCCGTCTTTCGAGCAGTACTTC. This codes for CASSSGGPSFEQYF.

V and J are TRBV14 and TRBJ2-7, with 7 bases aligning to TRBD1. This CDR3 is 17 amino acids long. The ends lost 1 base at V and 4 bases at J; junction bases unmatched: 13. The germline V gene has CDR1 SGHDN and CDR2 FVKESK. The CDR3 bases are TGTGCCAGCAGCCAAGGGGGGACAGCCTTTCTTAAATACGAGCAGTACTTC. Protein: CASSQGGTAFLKYEQYF.

This clone was recorded only once. DNA for the CDR3: TGTGCCAGCAGCTCCCAAGCAGCAACTGAAGCTTTCTTT. Its protein product is CASSSQAATEAFF. The chain couples TRBV7-2 to TRBJ1-1; D not certain. Trimming shortened V by 4 bases and J by 5 bases, and 11 bases separated the two germline ends. This CDR3 comprises 13 residues. Germline V gene data show CDR1 as SGHTA and CDR2 as FQGNSA.

The chain is built from TRBV18 and TRBJ1-3; 9 nucleotides align to TRBD1. This CDR3 comprises 14 residues. Germline V lookup: CDR1 KGHSH, CDR2 LQKENI. The ends lost 5 bases at V and 7 bases at J; junction bases unmatched: 6. The chain's CDR3 is CASSSGQGTNTIYF. The CDR3 nucleotides are TGTGCCAGCTCATCGGGACAGGGAACGAACACCATATATTTT. Together with reference TRBV18 and TRBJ1-3, the CDR3 gives the full variable domain: NAGVMQNPRHLVRRRGQEARLRCSPMKGHSHVYWYRQLPEEGLKFMVYLQKENIIDESGMPKERFSAEFPKEGPSILRIQQVVRGDSAAYFCASSSGQGTNTIYFGEGSWLTVV.

This chain connects TRBV25-1 to TRBJ2-5; unclear D gene. Gene TRBJ2-7 matches the end of the DNA better, so the J call may be wrong. Per the germline V gene, CDR1 is MGHDK and CDR2 is SYGVNS. CDR3 length equals 12 residues. The CDR3 sequence: CASSAGGYEQYF. In nucleotides, the CDR3 is TGTGCCAGCAGTGCCGGCGGCTACGAGCAGTACTTC.

The V and J genes are TRBV7-3 and TRBJ2-3; D gene unclear. The V end lost 4 bases, the J end lost 2 bases, and 7 bases lay between the germline ends. The length of the CDR3 is 13 residues. Germline V gives CDR1 SGHTA, CDR2 FQGTGA. The CDR3, as DNA: TGTGCCAGCAGCTCCCCTAACACAGATACGCAGTATTTT. Translating it yields CASSSPNTDTQYF.

The V gene is TRBV2, the J gene TRBJ2-2, with 9 bases fitting TRBD1. This CDR3 region has 13 residues. The junction had 3 bases not matched to a gene; V was cut back by 8 bases and J by 5 bases. Germline lookup yields CDR1 SNHLY and CDR2 FYNNEI. The CDR3 is CASRQGVTGELFF. CDR3 nucleotide sequence: TGTGCCAGCCGACAGGGGGTTACCGGGGAGCTGTTTTTT.

The V gene is TRBV10-3, the J gene TRBJ2-1, with D perhaps TRBD1 (5 bases). The CDR3 contains 14 residues. CDR1 and CDR2 from the germline V gene are ENHRY and SYGVKD. V shed 4 bases and J shed 8 bases, with 15 bases lying between them. The CDR3 loop is CAISGRVDGHEQFF. For the CDR3, the DNA is TGTGCCATCAGTGGCAGGGTCGATGGTCATGAGCAGTTCTTC.

This chain uses TRBV30 with TRBJ1-1; maybe TRBD1 (6 bases). Germline V CDR1 and CDR2: GTSNPN, SVGIG (reference sequence). The CDR3 is 13 amino acids. Trimming left V 2 bases short and J 1 base short, with 8 bases between. The CDR3 nucleotides read TGTGCCTGGAGTCGGACAGAGAACACTGAAGCTTTCTTT. This sequence encodes CAWSRTENTEAFF.

In regard to this clone: The same CDR3 can be traced to other DNA sequences in this sample. This rearrangement joins TRBV19 to TRBJ1-2; 10 bases match TRBD1. V dropped 1 base and J dropped 2; count of bases not matched to a gene: 1. This CDR3 region has 15 residues. Per the germline V gene, CDR1 is LNHDA and CDR2 is SQIVND (reference sequence). The CDR3: CASSIGGQGNYGYTF. The CDR3 DNA reads as TGTGCCAGTAGTATAGGGGGACAGGGGAACTATGGCTACACCTTC.

V and J are TRBV7-6 and TRBJ1-1, with D tentatively TRBD1 (5 bases). The germline V gene encodes CDR1 SGHVS and CDR2 FNYEAQ. V dropped 4 bases and J dropped 0 bases, with 9 bases sitting between them. This CDR3 is built from 14 residues. CDR3 coding DNA: TGTGCCAGCAGCTCGAGGGGATTGAACACTGAAGCTTTCTTT. Its protein is CASSSRGLNTEAFF.

V is TRBV5-6 and J is TRBJ2-3, with unresolved D. This CDR3 contains 12 residues. V lost 0 bases and J 7 bases, leaving 6 bases between the germline ends. Germline V lookup: CDR1 SGHDT, CDR2 YYEEEE. The CDR3 is CASSLEVYTQYF. The CDR3 DNA follows: TGTGCCAGCAGCTTGGAGGTATATACGCAGTATTTT.

Details on this clone: Different DNA sequences within this sample yield the same CDR3. The chain couples TRBV9 to TRBJ1-1; D unclear. The germline V gene encodes CDR1 SGDLS and CDR2 YYNGEE. The CDR3 runs 13 residues. V lost 0 bases to trimming and J lost 5 bases, with 8 bases between them. CDR3 loop: CASSVAENTEAFF. For the CDR3, the DNA is TGTGCCAGCAGCGTAGCAGAAAATACTGAAGCTTTCTTT.

The J gene is TRBJ1-4, the V gene TRBV5-1, with D possibly matching TRBD1 (6 bases). Germline-derived CDR1 and CDR2 are SGHRS and YFSETQ. Deletions cut 5 bases from V and 2 bases from J, with 16 bases between. The CDR3 runs to 16 residues. DNA of the CDR3: TGCGCCAGCAGAGGTGCAGGGGTCGAGACTAATGAAAAACTGTTTTTT. This translates into CASRGAGVETNEKLFF.

V gene TRBV30 combines with J gene TRBJ2-5, with 8 positions matching TRBD1. Trimming cost V 0 bases and J 6 bases; bases outside gene matches: 6. The germline V gene encodes CDR1 GTSNPN and CDR2 SVGIG (reference sequence). This CDR3 comprises 14 residues. The CDR3 nucleotides are TGTGCCTGGAGTGTACAGGGGGGTAGTCAGACCCAGTACTTC. This gives the protein CAWSVQGGSQTQYF.

This rearrangement joins TRBV5-1 to TRBJ2-3; 11 positions agree with TRBD1. Germline CDR1 and CDR2: SGHRS and YFSETQ. This CDR3 spans 15 amino acids. The V and J ends lost 4 bases and 1 base, in that order; junction bases with no gene match: 2. CDR3 bases: TGCGCCAGCAGCAGGGGACAGGGGGGCACAGATACGCAGTATTTT. It encodes CASSRGQGGTDTQYF.

V usage is TRBV7-2 and J usage is TRBJ2-5; D is unclear. Between the trimmed V and J ends, which lost 5 bases and 0 bases, there was a span of 1 base. This CDR3 is 11 amino acids long. The germline CDR1 and CDR2 sequences are SGHTA and FQGNSA. CDR3 amino acids: CASSNQETQYF. The CDR3 bases are TGTGCCAGCAGCAACCAAGAGACCCAGTACTTC.

This rearrangement joins TRBV27 to TRBJ1-3; TRBD1 matches 8 bases. CDR1 is MNHEY, CDR2 SMNVEV, per germline (reference sequence). This CDR3 spans 14 amino acids. Trimming cost V 6 bases and J 2 bases; bases outside gene matches: 3. The CDR3 loop is CASRLTGAGNTIYF. The CDR3 bases are TGTGCCAGCAGGTTGACAGGGGCTGGAAACACCATATATTTT.

The chain is built from TRBV9 and TRBJ1-6; tentatively, D is TRBD1 (5 bases). This CDR3 has 17 amino acids. V lost 0 bases to trimming and J lost 7 bases, with 17 bases between them. Germline V gene lookup returns CDR1 SGDLS and CDR2 YYNGEE. CDR3 residues: CASSVESEGRSNSPLHF. The DNA of the CDR3 is TGTGCCAGCAGCGTAGAATCGGAGGGACGGTCGAATTCACCCCTCCACTTT. The variable domain in full, completed from reference TRBV9 and TRBJ1-6, reads DSGVTQTPKHLITATGQRVTLRCSPRSGDLSVYWYQQSLDQGLQFLIQYYNGEERAKGNILERFSAQQFPDLHSELNLSSLELGDSALYFCASSVESEGRSNSPLHFGNGTRLTVT.